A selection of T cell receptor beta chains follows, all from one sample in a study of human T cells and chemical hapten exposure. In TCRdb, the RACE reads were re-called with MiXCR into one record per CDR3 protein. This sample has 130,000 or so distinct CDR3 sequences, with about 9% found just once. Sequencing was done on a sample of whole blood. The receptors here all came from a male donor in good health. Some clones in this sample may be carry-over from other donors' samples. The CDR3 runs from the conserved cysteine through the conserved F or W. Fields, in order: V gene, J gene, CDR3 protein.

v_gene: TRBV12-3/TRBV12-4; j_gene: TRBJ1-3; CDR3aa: CASSFTTGRSGNTIYF
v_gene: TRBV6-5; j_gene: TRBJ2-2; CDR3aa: CASSNQGPNTGELFF
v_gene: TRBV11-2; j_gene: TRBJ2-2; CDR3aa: CASSLGDRGGPGELFF
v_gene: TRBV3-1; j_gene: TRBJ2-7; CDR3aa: CASSQKLDSYEQYF
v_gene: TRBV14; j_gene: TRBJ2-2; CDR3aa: CASSLSGQGVPGELFF
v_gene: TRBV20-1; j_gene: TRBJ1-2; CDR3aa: CSARGEEGYGYTF
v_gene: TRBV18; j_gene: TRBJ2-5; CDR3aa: CASSPPRGQETQYF
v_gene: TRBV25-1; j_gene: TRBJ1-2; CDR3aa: CASSDYGQGFNGYTF
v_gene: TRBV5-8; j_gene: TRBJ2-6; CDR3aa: CASSNVQGAGANVLTF
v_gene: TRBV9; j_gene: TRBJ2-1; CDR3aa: CASSEGRTNEQFF
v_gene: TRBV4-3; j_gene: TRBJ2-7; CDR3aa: CASSRDSYSYEQYF
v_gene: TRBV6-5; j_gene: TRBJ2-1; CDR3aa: CASSYSGTGAYNEQFF
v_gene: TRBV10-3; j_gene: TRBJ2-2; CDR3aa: CAIRPGQGSTGELFF
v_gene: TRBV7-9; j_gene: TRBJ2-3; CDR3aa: CASSLPDLESGKTDTQYF
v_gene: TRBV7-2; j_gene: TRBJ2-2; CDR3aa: CASSPGLAGALDTGELFF
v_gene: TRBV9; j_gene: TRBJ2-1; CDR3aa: CASSVSSLPYNEQFF
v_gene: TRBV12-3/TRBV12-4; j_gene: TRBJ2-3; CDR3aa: CASSPRLPGFQTDTQYF
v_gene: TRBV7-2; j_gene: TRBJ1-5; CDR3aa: CASGLYNQPQHF
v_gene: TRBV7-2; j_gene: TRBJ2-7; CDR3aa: CVSSPMASGRALHEQYF
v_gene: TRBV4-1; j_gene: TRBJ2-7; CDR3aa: CASNQDLERGAIYEQYF
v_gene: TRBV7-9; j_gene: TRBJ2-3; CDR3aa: CASSLQIRGDTQYF
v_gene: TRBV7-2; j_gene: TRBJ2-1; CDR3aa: CASSLGTSGAYNEQFF
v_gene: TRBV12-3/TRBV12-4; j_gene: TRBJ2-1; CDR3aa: CASSSGVGAFYNEQFF
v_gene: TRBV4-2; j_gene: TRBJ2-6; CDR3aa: CASSQISLSPSGSNVLTF
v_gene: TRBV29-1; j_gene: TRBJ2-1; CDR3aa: CSVSGLVGQGAYNEQFF
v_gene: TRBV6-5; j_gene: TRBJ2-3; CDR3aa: CASSPGTVRVFTQYF
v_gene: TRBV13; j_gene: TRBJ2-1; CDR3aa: CASSSQSIPYNEQFF
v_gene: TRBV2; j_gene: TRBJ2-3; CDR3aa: CASSEGRARVDTQYF
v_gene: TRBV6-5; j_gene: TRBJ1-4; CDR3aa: CASSYSRDRGEKLFF
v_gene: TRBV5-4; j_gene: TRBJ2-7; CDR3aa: CASSLGGSFMVYEQYF
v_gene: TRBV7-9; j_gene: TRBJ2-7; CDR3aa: CASSLAAGGRNEQYF
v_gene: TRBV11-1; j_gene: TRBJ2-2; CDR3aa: CASSLTGARTGELFF
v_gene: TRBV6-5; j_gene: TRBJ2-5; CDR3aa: CASSVTPGTQYF
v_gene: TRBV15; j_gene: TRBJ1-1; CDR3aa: CATSNARESEPVNTEAFF
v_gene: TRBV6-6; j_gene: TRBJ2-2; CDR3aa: CASSPRDRGSGELFF
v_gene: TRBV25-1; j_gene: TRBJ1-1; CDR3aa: CASTLGEGTEAFF
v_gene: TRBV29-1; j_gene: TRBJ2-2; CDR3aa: CSVEVRVPTGELFF
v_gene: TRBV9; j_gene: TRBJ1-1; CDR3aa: CASSPRGNQNTEAFF
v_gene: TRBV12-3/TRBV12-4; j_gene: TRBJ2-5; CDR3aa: CASSPGTGGLETQYF
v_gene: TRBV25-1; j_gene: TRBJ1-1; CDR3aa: CASSDGDRSEAFF
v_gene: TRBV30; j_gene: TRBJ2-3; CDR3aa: CAWSVLAGLTDTQYF
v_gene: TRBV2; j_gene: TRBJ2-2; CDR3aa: CASKRGGFSGELFF
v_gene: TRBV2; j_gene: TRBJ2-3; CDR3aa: CASRGYQGNKTDTQYF
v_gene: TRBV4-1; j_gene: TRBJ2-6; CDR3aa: CASSQAGGQGLTGANVLTF